The source of this TCR beta chain is a study of blood T cell repertoires in COVID-19. Study-wide context: The United States, Italy and Spain were the sources of the acute and convalescent COVID-19 samples. Nucleic acid was either cDNA or gDNA, and it came from T cells, B-cell-depleted T cells, or PBMCs.

Per the authors' pipeline: Cell counts per sample came from amplifying reference gene primers. Profiled with immunoSEQ multiplex PCR; TCRdb holds only in-frame clones, not every one. The DNA was the basis for D and trimming; V, J and clone size are from that table. This sample yields 100,000 to 150,000 clones, of which less than 85% are seen a single time; over 9% belongs to the top ten. Germline assignment: CDR1 LGHDT and CDR2 YNNKEL (reference sequence). After removal of 4 bases from V and 6 bases from J, the junction contained 5 bases not matched to a gene. This CDR3 is built from 13 residues. Specimen: peripheral blood. The chain is built from TRBV3-1 (or the pseudogene TRBV3-2) and TRBJ1-2; 7 nucleotides match TRBD1. This TCR came from a woman aged 55-70 years with acute or convalescent COVID-19. The CDR3 is CASSPTGKDGYTF. The DNA of the CDR3 is TGTGCCAGCAGCCCGACAGGGAAGGATGGCTACACCTTC.